These T cell receptor beta chains were read from a single sample in a study of T-cell reconstitution after alpha-beta-depleted transplantation in children. TCRdb used MiXCR to reprocess the PCR reads, holding one entry per CDR3 protein. Among roughly 100,000 distinct CDR3 sequences listed, roughly 8.8% were seen once. Sequencing was performed on PBMCs from the stem cell graft donor, taken from the stem cell graft. All receptors come from a human donor who donated a stem cell graft to a child with congenital amegakaryocytic thrombocytopenia. The CDR3 runs from the conserved cysteine through the conserved F or W. A D gene is named only where the DNA matches it firmly. Some rows mark clone size as missing; the rest say once, few, many or name a class of expanded clone.

J gene | clone size | CDR3 length | D gene | V gene | CDR3 DNA | CDR3 protein
TRBJ1-2 | many | 11 | - | TRBV6-5 | TGTGCCAGCAGCTCAGGGTCCTGGCACACCTTC | CASSSGSWHTF
TRBJ1-2 | many | 15 | - | TRBV20-1 | TGCAGTGCTAGAGAAAGTAGTGAACATAACTATGGCTACACCTTC | CSARESSEHNYGYTF
TRBJ2-2 | once | 15 | - | TRBV28 | TGTGCCAGCAGTGCTCCCGGGATCTACACCGGGGAGCTGTTTTTT | CASSAPGIYTGELFF
TRBJ1-2 | many | 11 | TRBD1 | TRBV12-3/TRBV12-4 | TGTGCCAGCACCGAGACAGGGGGCTACACCTTC | CASTETGGYTF
TRBJ2-7 | many | 14 | - | TRBV9 | TGTGCCAGCAGCGTAGGTGGGGCCCCCTACGAGCAGTACTTC | CASSVGGAPYEQYF
TRBJ1-1 | - | 14 | - | TRBV5-1 | TGCGCCAGCCGAGCGGGACCGACGTACACTGAAGCTCTCTTT | CASRAGPTYTEALF
TRBJ2-1 | many | 11 | - | TRBV28 | TGTGCCAGTACAGGGTACAATGAGCAGTTCTTC | CASTGYNEQFF
TRBJ1-4 | many | 13 | - | TRBV18 | TGTGCCAGCTCACCACAAGCAAATGAAAAACTGTTTTTT | CASSPQANEKLFF
TRBJ1-6 | many | 12 | - | TRBV7-2 | TGTGCCAGCAGCTCCTATAATTCACCCCTCCACTTT | CASSSYNSPLHF
TRBJ1-5 | many | 14 | - | TRBV7-9 | TGTGCCAGCAGTCAAGCAGGGGGCAATCAGCCCCAGCATTTT | CASSQAGGNQPQHF
TRBJ2-1 | many | 16 | TRBD2 | TRBV20-1 | TGCAGTGCTAGAGATCTAGCGGGGGGTTCCTACAATGAGCAGTTCTTC | CSARDLAGGSYNEQFF
TRBJ2-5 | many | 15 | TRBD1 | TRBV5-5 | TGTGCCAGCAGCTTGAGTACCGGGACAGAAGAGACCCAGTACTTC | CASSLSTGTEETQYF
TRBJ2-7 | many | 11 | - | TRBV29-1 | TGCAGCGTTGAAAGGGGATACGAGCAGTACTTC | CSVERGYEQYF
TRBJ2-7 | once | 13 | - | TRBV12-3/TRBV12-4 | TGTGCCAGCAGTTTGGGCAGACCCTACGAGCAGTACTTC | CASSLGRPYEQYF